This record looks at one TCR beta chain sequence and its context. No antigen is known for it. Base qualities are not at hand, and no much larger clone is one base apart. The hyperthyroidism patients were 18 to 65 years old and newly diagnosed, with a disease duration of less than 2 months. Patients were excluded if they had other autoimmune diseases, uncontrolled infections, pregnancy or lactation. Diagnosis relied on clinical symptoms, serum thyroxine, TRAb, thyroid ultrasound and orbital computed tomography. Total RNA was extracted with Trizol reagent and quality-checked on an Agilent 2100 Bioanalyzer. Looking up the germline V gene (reference sequence) yields CDR1 LNHNV and CDR2 YYDKDF. Ends trimmed: V by 0 bases, J by 12 bases; bases unmatched to a gene: 10. From cysteine to phenylalanine, the CDR3 is 14 amino acids long. Only the CDR3 portion is preserved as DNA: 42 bases, with reading frame beginning at the first base.

For repertoire sequencing, TCR beta CDR3 regions were amplified from RNA transcripts. A first-round RT-PCR used HTBI primers with the Qiagen OneStep RT-PCR kit, followed by a second-round multiplex PCR, size selection and purification. Sequencing of the libraries was carried out on an Illumina HiSeq2000 in paired-end mode with 100 bp reads. On the study's bioinformatics: SOAPnuke was used to process the reads, removing any read that contained adapters or uncalled bases, had a mean Phred below 15, or lacked an exact match to the constant primer or identifier. High-quality paired reads were merged with COPE v1.2.5. Unique nucleotide sequences were defined as clonotypes and aligned to IMGT TRB V, D and J references using MiTCR v1.1. The analysis was limited to V-J combinations with a frequency above 0.0001, which together covered 99% to 99.2% of the repertoires. A TCR clonal expansion and chaos score per V-J combination was defined as the ratio of F50 clonal expansion to chaos observed in the TCRdist matrix. Welch's t-statistics and random forest were used to reduce features to 13 V-J combinations, which were fed into a naive Bayes classifier. The similarity between thyroid and blood repertoires was quantified using the Morisita-Horn index. TCRdb reran the public reads through fastp at Q25 and MiXCR, keeping productive beta chains. Each CDR3 protein appears once, grouped with its most common genes and DNA. TCRdb, rather than the study authors, made the V and J calls. The sample records approximately 540,000 distinct CDR3 sequences, less than 40% of which are singletons. In total, the top ten clones hold about 4.2% of the sample.

The sample comes from a study of Graves' ophthalmopathy and Graves' hyperthyroidism (dated by TCRdb to the late 2010s). Some background on the complete study: Hyperthyroidism was considered stable if no progression to ophthalmopathy occurred within 18 months of follow-up. To tell Graves' ophthalmopathy apart from Graves' hyperthyroidism, and to predict which patients would progress to ophthalmopathy, the study relied on TCR beta repertoire signatures. In total, approximately 130 blood samples were TCR-sequenced: approximately 40 ophthalmopathy, some 75 hyperthyroidism and approximately 17 hyperthyroidism-to-ophthalmopathy patients. To explore V-J signatures distinguishing ophthalmopathy from hyperthyroidism, a discovery set of roughly 98 patients (roughly 45 ophthalmopathy, 57 stable hyperthyroidism) was enrolled. The independent validation cohort included about 19 hyperthyroidism patients plus 17 patients who later progressed from hyperthyroidism to ophthalmopathy. In five or six hyperthyroidism patients, the T-cell repertoire of thyroid tissue was compared with the T-cell repertoire of blood. Once sampling was done, hyperthyroidism patients were given methimazole at a starting dose of 30 mg daily, while ophthalmopathy patients were given high-dose intravenous methylprednisolone. Study-level results and caveats: Sample size was not statistically predetermined, and group allocation was not concealed from the investigators. The 13-signature model separated ophthalmopathy from stable hyperthyroidism with roughly 89% sensitivity and almost 84% specificity in cross-validation, and 80%/75% in the test set. In validation, the model predicted ophthalmopathy progression with 55% to 71% sensitivity and approximately 75% specificity; around twelve predicted patients were CT-confirmed with GO in a median of approximately 6.5 months. Most of the expanded thyroid clonotypes with a frequency above 0.001 were also detected in blood, and it was suggested that the thyroid immune response may be reflected by blood repertoires.

Sequencing was performed on peripheral blood or thyroid tissue (not recorded which). The V gene is TRBV15 and the J gene is TRBJ2-7, with 8 bases in between that match TRBD2. The receptor's source is an adult man with Graves' hyperthyroidism. The bases read TGTGCCACCAGCAGAGATCGGGAGGGCCGAGAAGTGTACTTC. This encodes CATSRDREGREVYF.